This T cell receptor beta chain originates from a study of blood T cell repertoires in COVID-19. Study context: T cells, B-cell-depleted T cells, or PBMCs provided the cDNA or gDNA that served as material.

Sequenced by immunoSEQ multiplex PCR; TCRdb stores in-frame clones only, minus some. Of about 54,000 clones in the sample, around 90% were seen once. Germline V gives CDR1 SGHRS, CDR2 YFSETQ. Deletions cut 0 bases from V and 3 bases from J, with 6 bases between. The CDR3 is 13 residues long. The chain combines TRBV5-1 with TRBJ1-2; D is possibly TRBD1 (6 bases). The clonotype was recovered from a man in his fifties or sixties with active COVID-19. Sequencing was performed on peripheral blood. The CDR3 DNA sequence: TGCGCCAGCAGCTTGGACAGGGACTATGGCTACACCTTC. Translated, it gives CASSLDRDYGYTF.